This paragraph covers one T cell receptor beta chain sequence. Assay used: immunoSEQ multiplex PCR; TCRdb lists only in-frame clones, some missing. The data hold more than 300,000 clones, with roughly 90% observed a single time. These data belong to a study of blood T cell repertoires in COVID-19. V was pared by 8 bases and J by 2 bases, with 12 bases between. CDR3 size: 13 residues. Germline CDR1 is SEHNR and CDR2 is FQNEAQ (reference sequence). V gene TRBV7-9 combines with J gene TRBJ1-2; D call uncertain. The material sequenced was peripheral blood. This clonotype was sampled from a woman in her 30s with COVID-19, enrolled during active disease. CDR3 coding DNA: TGTGCCAGCGGCAGGAGGGAAAACTATGGCTACACCTTC. Residues: CASGRRENYGYTF.